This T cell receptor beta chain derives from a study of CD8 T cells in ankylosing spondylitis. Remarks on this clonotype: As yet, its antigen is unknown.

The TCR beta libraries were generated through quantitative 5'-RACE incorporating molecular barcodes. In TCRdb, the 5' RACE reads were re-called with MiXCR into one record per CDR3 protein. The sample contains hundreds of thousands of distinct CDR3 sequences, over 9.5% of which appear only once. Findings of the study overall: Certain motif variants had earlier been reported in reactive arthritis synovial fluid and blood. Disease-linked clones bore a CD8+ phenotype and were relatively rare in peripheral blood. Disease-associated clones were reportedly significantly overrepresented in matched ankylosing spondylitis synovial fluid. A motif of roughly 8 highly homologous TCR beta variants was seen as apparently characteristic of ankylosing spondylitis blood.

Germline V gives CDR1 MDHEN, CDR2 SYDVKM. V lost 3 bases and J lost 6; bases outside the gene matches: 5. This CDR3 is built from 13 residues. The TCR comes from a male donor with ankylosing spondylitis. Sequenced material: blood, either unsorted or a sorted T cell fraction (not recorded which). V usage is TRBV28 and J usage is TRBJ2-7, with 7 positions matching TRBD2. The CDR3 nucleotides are TGTGCCAGCAGTTTTCAAGCGGGACCCGAGCAGTACTTC. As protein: CASSFQAGPEQYF.